A single TCR beta chain is shown here with its context. Its antigen remains unidentified. Base qualities are not at hand, and no much larger clone is one base apart. These data originate in a study of blood T cell repertoires in COVID-19 (dated by TCRdb to 2018 to 2020). Regarding the complete study: Collaborator samples came from the United States, Italy and Spain and covered acute and convalescent phases of COVID-19. Samples were obtained from the ongoing ImmuneRACE study (first 160 participants) and from 1,254 subjects provided by 6 global collaborators. Subjects who had been exposed to COVID-19, were actively infected with it, or had recovered from it provided the deeply sampled blood TCRbeta repertoires that made up the dataset. The prospective study material was composed of cDNA or gDNA derived from T cells, B-cell-depleted T cells, or PBMCs. A freely available public database, intended as a resource for researchers studying the immune response to SARS-CoV-2, is where the repertoires were released. The sample metadata nearly always contained a de-identified subject ID, COVID-19 status, age in years and sex. Where HLA class I and class II types were available, the types were taken from metadata supplied by the sample provider, not from assay-based typing. Overall study outcomes, separate from this receptor: How much clinical and demographic metadata was included differed by source and by participant, and the metadata was provided uncurated.

The collaborating institutions used their own protocols to collect whole blood in K2EDTA tubes. For TCRbeta analysis, collaborators shipped samples as frozen whole blood, isolated PBMCs, or DNA extracted from either of those sample types. The immunoSEQ Assay, a bias-controlled multiplex PCR, was used to amplify TCRbeta CDR3 regions from genomic DNA. The original pipeline was this. Nucleated cell counts per sample were estimated from amplification of reference gene primers within the assay. Sequence reads were collapsed and filtered to measure the absolute abundance of every unique TCRbeta CDR3 rearrangement. For each sample, productive Simpson clonality was calculated as the square root of Simpson's diversity index over productive rearrangements. This immuneACCESS table, as held by TCRdb, lists in-frame sequences with V and J called but not all clones. Of the missing ones, under half trace to an unresolved V gene in checked studies; the others have no known cause. That table gives V, J and clone size, and the DNA gave D and trimming. The sample table records roughly 250,000 clones; around 90% of these occur just once. The ten most abundant clones make up approximately 3.3% of the sample.

Germline trimming amounts to 3 bases on V and 7 bases on J, with 8 as the count of junction bases outside the gene matches. CDR3 length: 14 amino acids, cysteine to phenylalanine. Of all the DNA, just the CDR3 is kept, 42 bases in frame from base 1. The germline V gene (reference sequence) provides CDR1 LGHDT and CDR2 YNNKEL. The chain is assembled from TRBV3-1 (or the pseudogene TRBV3-2) and TRBJ2-5; 7 nucleotides in the junction match TRBD2. Sequencing was done on a sample of peripheral blood. This sequence originates from a woman between 40 and 50 years old with acute or convalescent COVID-19. The CDR3 region: CASSHRTPGGTQYF. In nucleotides, the sequence is TGTGCCAGCAGCCACCGGACCCCGGGGGGGACCCAGTACTTC.